This T cell receptor (beta chain) was identified during a study of CD8+ T cells in alopecia areata. CDR3 length: 15 residues. Germline trimming cut 5 bases from V and 3 bases from J; bases unmatched to any gene: 7. Germline V CDR1 and CDR2: MNHEY, SVGAGI. The study's findings and limits: Sequences from scalp samples also cover resident alphabeta T cells of normal skin.

This sample's treatment: oral pan-JAK inhibitor, 5-10 mg twice daily. With regard to this clone: Its antigen remains unknown.

Extraction and reverse transcription of RNA yielded cDNA as the sequencing template. Only in-frame clones appear in the TCRdb table, and some are missing; sequencing was by immunoSEQ multiplex PCR. In the table there are 200,000 to 250,000 clones, less than 75% of which are singletons. This clonotype was sampled from a human donor with alopecia areata. This specimen was CD4+ T cells sorted from blood, taken at week 4, from a patient treated with tofacitinib. V and J are TRBV6-5 and TRBJ2-3; 8 bases line up with TRBD2. As DNA, the CDR3 is TGTGCCAGCAGTCCCGGGGGGGGCTGGACAGATACGCAGTATTTT. Its protein product is CASSPGGGWTDTQYF.